This TCR beta chain was profiled in a study of beta chain features in type 1 diabetes. Every bit of the isolated RNA underwent reverse transcription, so sequencing read expressed TCRB transcripts. Sequenced by immunoSEQ multiplex PCR; TCRdb stores in-frame clones only, minus some. Among around 150,000 clones listed, 6.5% to 8.5% were seen once. Germline V CDR1 and CDR2: SGDLS, YYNGEE. With V trimmed by 3 bases and J by 3 bases, 6 bases remained unmatched. The CDR3 has 15 residues. Only a few counts were recorded for this clone. The antigen remains undetermined. Study-wide points: Type 1 diabetes patients had moderately but significantly shorter TCRB CDR3s in all four CD4+ subsets. Cells that show high TCR expression could be over-represented by cDNA sequencing. In comparison with healthy donors, patients had naive, central memory and Treg TCRB repertoires that appeared more similar.

The receptor was derived from a young woman with type 1 diabetes. The sequenced material came from central memory CD4+ T cells from blood. The J gene is TRBJ2-3, the V gene TRBV9, with 8 bases lining up with TRBD2. CDR3 sequence reads: CASSGGGFRTDTQYF. In nucleotides, the CDR3 is TGTGCCAGCAGCGGCGGGGGGTTTCGGACAGATACGCAGTATTTT.